This T cell receptor beta chain is from a study of blood T cell repertoires in COVID-19. Study-wide background: Nucleic acid was either cDNA or gDNA, and it came from T cells, B-cell-depleted T cells, or PBMCs.

Seattle researchers signed up patients amid active infection and tracked them longitudinally. Authors' analysis steps: By means of reference gene primer amplification, nucleated cell counts were estimated. The data were produced by immunoSEQ multiplex PCR, yet TCRdb's version contains in-frame clones alone and is incomplete. The D gene and trimming were derived from the DNA, and the V and J assignments and clone size from that table. The sample comprises some 130,000 clones, more than 85% of which are singletons, and approximately 4.3% rests with the top ten. The CDR3 loop spans 15 amino acids. Trimming stripped 0 bases from V and 4 bases from J, with 10 bases between. Germline CDR1 reads MGHRA; CDR2 reads YSYEKL.

This chain connects TRBV4-1 to TRBJ2-1; no clear D gene. The origin of this receptor is a man aged 55 to 70 with COVID-19, enrolled during active disease. The sequenced sample was peripheral blood. CDR3 protein: CASSQDLAAYNEQFF. DNA for the CDR3: TGCGCCAGCAGCCAAGATTTGGCAGCGTACAATGAGCAGTTCTTC.